This T cell receptor beta chain was identified during a study of blood T cell repertoires in COVID-19. At the level of the study: T cells, B-cell-depleted T cells, or PBMCs provided the cDNA or gDNA that served as material.

This CDR3 spans 14 amino acids. Trimming cost V 4 bases and J 3 bases; bases outside gene matches: 5. Germline-derived CDR1 and CDR2 are MGHRA and YSYEKL. Participants were aged roughly 18 to 89 years, lived in some 23 US areas, and enrolled virtually. Per the study methods: Researchers report that nucleated cell counts were estimated from reference gene primer amplification. Produced via immunoSEQ multiplex PCR; TCRdb's table is partial and in-frame only. V and J calls and clone size come straight from that table; D and trimming were deduced from the DNA. The sample holds about 210,000 clones, approximately 88% seen once.

This TCR derives from a man aged 18 to 35 with acute COVID-19. V usage is TRBV4-1 and J usage is TRBJ1-1; 7 bases line up with TRBD1. The sequencing sample was made of PBMCs or T cells enriched from blood (not recorded which). The CDR3 reads CASSLPGQYTEAFF. CDR3 DNA: TGCGCCAGCAGCCTTCCGGGACAGTACACTGAAGCTTTCTTT.